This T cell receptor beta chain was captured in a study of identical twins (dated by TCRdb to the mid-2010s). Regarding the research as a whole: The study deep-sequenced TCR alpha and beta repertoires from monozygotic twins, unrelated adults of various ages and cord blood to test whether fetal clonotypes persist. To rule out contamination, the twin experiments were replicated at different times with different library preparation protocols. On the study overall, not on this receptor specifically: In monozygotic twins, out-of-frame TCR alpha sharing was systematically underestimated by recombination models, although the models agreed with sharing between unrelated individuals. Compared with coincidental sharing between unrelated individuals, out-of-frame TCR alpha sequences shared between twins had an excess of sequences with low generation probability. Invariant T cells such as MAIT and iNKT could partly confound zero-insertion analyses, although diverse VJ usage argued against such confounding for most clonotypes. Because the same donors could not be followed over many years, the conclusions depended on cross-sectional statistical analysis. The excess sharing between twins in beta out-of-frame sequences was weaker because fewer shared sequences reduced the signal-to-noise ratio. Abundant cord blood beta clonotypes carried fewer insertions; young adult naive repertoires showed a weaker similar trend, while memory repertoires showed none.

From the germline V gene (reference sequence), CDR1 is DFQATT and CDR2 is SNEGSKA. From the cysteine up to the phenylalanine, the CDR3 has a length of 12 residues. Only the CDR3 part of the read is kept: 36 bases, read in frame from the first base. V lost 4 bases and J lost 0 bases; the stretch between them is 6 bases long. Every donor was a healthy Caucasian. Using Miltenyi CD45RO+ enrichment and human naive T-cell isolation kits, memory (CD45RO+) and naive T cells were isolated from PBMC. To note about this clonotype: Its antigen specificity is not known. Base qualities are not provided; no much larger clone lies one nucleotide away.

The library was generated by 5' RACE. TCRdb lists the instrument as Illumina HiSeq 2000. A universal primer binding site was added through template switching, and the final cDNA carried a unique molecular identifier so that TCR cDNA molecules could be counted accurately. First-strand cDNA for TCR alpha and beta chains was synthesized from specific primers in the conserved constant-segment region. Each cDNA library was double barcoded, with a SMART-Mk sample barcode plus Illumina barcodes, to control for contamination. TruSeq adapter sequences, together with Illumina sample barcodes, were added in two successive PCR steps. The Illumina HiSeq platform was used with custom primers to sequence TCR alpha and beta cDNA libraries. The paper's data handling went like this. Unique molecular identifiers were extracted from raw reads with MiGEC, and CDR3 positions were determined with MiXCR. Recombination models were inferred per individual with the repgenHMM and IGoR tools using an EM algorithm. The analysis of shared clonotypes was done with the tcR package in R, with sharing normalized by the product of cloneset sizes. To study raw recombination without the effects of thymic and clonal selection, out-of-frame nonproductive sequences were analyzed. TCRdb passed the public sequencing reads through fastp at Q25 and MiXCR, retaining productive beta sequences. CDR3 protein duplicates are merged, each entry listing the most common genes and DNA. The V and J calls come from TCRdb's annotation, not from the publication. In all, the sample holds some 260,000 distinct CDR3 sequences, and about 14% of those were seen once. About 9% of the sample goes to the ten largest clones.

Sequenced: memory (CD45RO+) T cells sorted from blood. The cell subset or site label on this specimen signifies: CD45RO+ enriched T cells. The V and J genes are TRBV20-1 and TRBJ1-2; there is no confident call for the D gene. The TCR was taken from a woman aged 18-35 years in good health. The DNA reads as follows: TGCAGTGCTACCTGGGCTAACTATGGCTACACCTTC. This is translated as CSATWANYGYTF.